These T cell receptor beta chains were read from a single sample in a study of T cell responses to AZD1222 COVID-19 vaccine. Assay: immunoSEQ multiplex PCR; the TCRdb copy retains only in-frame clones and omits some. The repertoire consists of around 180,000 clones, with over 75% occurring once and the leading ten covering 6.5% to 7%. The sequenced sample was peripheral blood, obtained on day 0 of AZD1222 vaccination. The receptors were sampled from an adult in good health. Each CDR3 is given with its conserved first and last residue. The D gene is left open where the match is weak. Clone size is shown for a subset of rows, as once, few, many or a class of expanded clone.

D gene: TRBD2; V gene: TRBV9; clone size: NA; J gene: TRBJ2-3; CDR3 protein: CASSVAAGAPDTQYF; CDR3 DNA: TGTGCCAGCAGCGTAGCAGCGGGGGCCCCAGATACGCAGTATTTT
D gene: NA; V gene: TRBV15; clone size: NA; J gene: TRBJ2-1; CDR3 protein: CATTRITTHNEQFF; CDR3 DNA: TGTGCCACCACCAGGATCACCACACACAATGAGCAGTTCTTC
D gene: NA; V gene: TRBV11-3; clone size: NA; J gene: TRBJ1-1; CDR3 protein: CASSLDKRGPVGTEAFF; CDR3 DNA: TGTGCCAGCAGCTTAGATAAACGGGGGCCAGTGGGCACTGAAGCTTTCTTT
D gene: NA; V gene: TRBV6-5; clone size: NA; J gene: TRBJ2-7; CDR3 protein: CASGGGSHEQYF; CDR3 DNA: TGTGCCAGCGGGGGGGGCTCCCACGAGCAGTACTTC
D gene: TRBD1; V gene: TRBV7-2; clone size: NA; J gene: TRBJ1-5; CDR3 protein: CASSPDRGYSNQPQHF; CDR3 DNA: TGTGCCAGCAGCCCCGACAGGGGGTATAGCAATCAGCCCCAGCATTTT
D gene: NA; V gene: TRBV5-5; clone size: NA; J gene: TRBJ2-5; CDR3 protein: CASSLGPQETQYF; CDR3 DNA: TGTGCCAGCAGCTTGGGGCCCCAAGAGACCCAGTACTTC
D gene: NA; V gene: TRBV6-5; clone size: NA; J gene: TRBJ1-1; CDR3 protein: CASSPRVVVNTEAFF; CDR3 DNA: TGTGCCAGCAGTCCCCGGGTCGTCGTGAACACTGAAGCTTTCTTT
D gene: NA; V gene: TRBV13; clone size: NA; J gene: TRBJ2-5; CDR3 protein: CASSRGYQETQYF; CDR3 DNA: TGTGCCAGCAGCCGGGGGTACCAAGAGACCCAGTACTTC
D gene: TRBD2; V gene: TRBV28; clone size: NA; J gene: TRBJ2-7; CDR3 protein: CASSSTSGAYEQYF; CDR3 DNA: TGTGCCAGCAGTTCGACTAGCGGGGCCTACGAGCAGTACTTC
D gene: NA; V gene: TRBV3-1/TRBV3-2; clone size: NA; J gene: TRBJ1-2; CDR3 protein: CASSQGEYGYTF; CDR3 DNA: TGTGCCAGCAGCCAAGGAGAATATGGCTACACCTTC
D gene: TRBD1; V gene: TRBV7-9; clone size: NA; J gene: TRBJ2-7; CDR3 protein: CASSLALEGGQALLF; CDR3 DNA: TGTGCCAGCAGCTTAGCATTGGAGGGGGGACAGGCGCTCCTTTTC
D gene: TRBD2; V gene: TRBV6-2/TRBV6-3; clone size: NA; J gene: TRBJ2-2; CDR3 protein: CASSYSPGGANTGELFF; CDR3 DNA: TGTGCCAGCAGTTACTCGCCGGGGGGGGCGAACACCGGGGAGCTGTTTTTT
D gene: NA; V gene: TRBV6-5; clone size: NA; J gene: TRBJ1-1; CDR3 protein: CASGQDYSMNTEAFF; CDR3 DNA: TGTGCCAGCGGGCAGGACTACTCTATGAACACTGAAGCTTTCTTT
D gene: TRBD2; V gene: TRBV6-5; clone size: NA; J gene: TRBJ2-7; CDR3 protein: CASSYGGGEYEQYF; CDR3 DNA: TGTGCCAGCAGTTACGGCGGGGGGGAATACGAGCAGTACTTC
D gene: NA; V gene: TRBV4-2; clone size: NA; J gene: TRBJ1-3; CDR3 protein: CASSQDTGFGNTIYF; CDR3 DNA: TGTGCCAGCAGCCAAGACACAGGGTTCGGAAACACCATATATTTT
D gene: NA; V gene: TRBV13; clone size: once; J gene: TRBJ2-3; CDR3 protein: CASTLGDFSGTDTQYF; CDR3 DNA: TGTGCCAGCACTCTGGGGGACTTCTCTGGCACAGATACGCAGTATTTT
D gene: TRBD2; V gene: TRBV3-1/TRBV3-2; clone size: NA; J gene: TRBJ2-7; CDR3 protein: CASSQDLAGDSYEQYF; CDR3 DNA: TGTGCCAGCAGCCAAGATTTAGCGGGGGACTCCTACGAGCAGTACTTC
D gene: TRBD1; V gene: TRBV7-2; clone size: NA; J gene: TRBJ1-2; CDR3 protein: CASRDIQGGRGYTF; CDR3 DNA: TGTGCCAGCAGGGATATCCAGGGGGGGCGAGGCTACACCTTC
D gene: TRBD2; V gene: TRBV6-1; clone size: few; J gene: TRBJ2-1; CDR3 protein: CASSELAGGYNEQFF; CDR3 DNA: TGTGCCAGCAGTGAACTAGCGGGGGGCTACAATGAGCAGTTCTTC
D gene: TRBD1; V gene: TRBV5-1; clone size: NA; J gene: TRBJ1-2; CDR3 protein: CASSPGTDPLRYGYTF; CDR3 DNA: TGCGCCAGCAGCCCCGGGACAGACCCCCTCCGGTATGGCTACACCTTC
D gene: NA; V gene: TRBV7-2; clone size: NA; J gene: TRBJ1-5; CDR3 protein: CASSHSLGLNQPQHF; CDR3 DNA: TGTGCCAGCAGCCATAGCCTTGGGCTAAATCAGCCCCAGCATTTT
D gene: NA; V gene: TRBV3-1/TRBV3-2; clone size: NA; J gene: TRBJ2-3; CDR3 protein: CASSALADTQYF; CDR3 DNA: TGTGCCAGCAGCGCCCTCGCAGATACGCAGTATTTT
D gene: NA; V gene: TRBV19; clone size: NA; J gene: TRBJ2-5; CDR3 protein: CASSYFDSPTETQYF; CDR3 DNA: TGTGCCAGTAGTTACTTTGACAGTCCAACGGAGACCCAGTACTTC
D gene: TRBD2; V gene: TRBV27; clone size: NA; J gene: TRBJ2-1; CDR3 protein: CASSRTMGGAYNEQFF; CDR3 DNA: TGTGCCAGCAGTCGGACCATGGGGGGGGCCTACAATGAGCAGTTCTTC
D gene: TRBD1; V gene: TRBV7-3; clone size: NA; J gene: TRBJ1-1; CDR3 protein: CASSPTGGGEAFF; CDR3 DNA: TGTGCCAGCAGCCCAACAGGGGGAGGTGAAGCTTTCTTT
D gene: TRBD1; V gene: TRBV19; clone size: NA; J gene: TRBJ2-7; CDR3 protein: CATGDRRYEQYF; CDR3 DNA: TGTGCCACCGGGGACAGGCGCTACGAGCAGTACTTC
D gene: NA; V gene: TRBV5-6; clone size: NA; J gene: TRBJ2-5; CDR3 protein: CASSAQPGSREYF; CDR3 DNA: TGTGCCAGCAGCGCCCAGCCCGGATCTCGGGAGTACTTC
D gene: NA; V gene: TRBV10-3; clone size: NA; J gene: TRBJ1-5; CDR3 protein: CAISVVEGNQPQHF; CDR3 DNA: TGTGCCATCAGTGTAGTGGAGGGAAATCAGCCCCAGCATTTT
D gene: NA; V gene: TRBV11-2; clone size: NA; J gene: TRBJ2-3; CDR3 protein: CASSWGANTDTQYF; CDR3 DNA: TGTGCCAGCAGCTGGGGGGCGAACACAGATACGCAGTATTTT
D gene: TRBD1; V gene: TRBV4-3; clone size: NA; J gene: TRBJ1-5; CDR3 protein: CASSQDNRGYSNQPQHF; CDR3 DNA: TGCGCCAGCAGCCAAGATAACAGGGGCTATAGCAATCAGCCCCAGCATTTT
D gene: NA; V gene: TRBV9; clone size: NA; J gene: TRBJ2-1; CDR3 protein: CASSLRGHTGPNNEQFF; CDR3 DNA: TGTGCCAGCAGCCTACGAGGACATACCGGCCCCAACAATGAGCAGTTCTTC
D gene: TRBD1; V gene: TRBV4-1; clone size: once; J gene: TRBJ1-2; CDR3 protein: CASSQAGQAFYGYTF; CDR3 DNA: TGCGCCAGCAGCCAAGCAGGACAGGCGTTCTATGGCTACACCTTC
D gene: NA; V gene: TRBV9; clone size: NA; J gene: TRBJ1-4; CDR3 protein: CASSVAPRTGEKLFF; CDR3 DNA: TGTGCCAGCAGCGTAGCTCCCCGTACCGGTGAAAAACTGTTTTTT
D gene: NA; V gene: TRBV12-3/TRBV12-4; clone size: NA; J gene: TRBJ2-5; CDR3 protein: CASSPNNQETQYF; CDR3 DNA: TGTGCCAGCAGCCCTAATAACCAAGAGACCCAGTACTTC
D gene: TRBD1; V gene: TRBV9; clone size: NA; J gene: TRBJ2-1; CDR3 protein: CASSVGGQDYNEQFF; CDR3 DNA: TGTGCCAGCAGCGTAGGGGGACAGGACTACAATGAGCAGTTCTTC
D gene: TRBD1; V gene: TRBV5-1; clone size: NA; J gene: TRBJ1-6; CDR3 protein: CASMGGTGESPLHF; CDR3 DNA: TGCGCCAGCATGGGGGGGACAGGAGAATCACCCCTCCACTTT
D gene: TRBD1; V gene: TRBV2; clone size: NA; J gene: TRBJ2-1; CDR3 protein: CASSWDRGFEQFF; CDR3 DNA: TGTGCCAGCAGCTGGGACAGGGGATTTGAGCAGTTCTTC
D gene: TRBD2; V gene: TRBV2; clone size: NA; J gene: TRBJ2-7; CDR3 protein: CASTEGNLAGGYYEQYF; CDR3 DNA: TGTGCCAGCACCGAGGGGAACCTAGCGGGGGGATACTACGAGCAGTACTTC
D gene: NA; V gene: TRBV7-9; clone size: NA; J gene: TRBJ2-5; CDR3 protein: CASSWLGTPQETQYF; CDR3 DNA: TGTGCCAGCAGCTGGCTCGGGACACCGCAAGAGACCCAGTACTTC
D gene: TRBD2; V gene: TRBV2; clone size: once; J gene: TRBJ2-3; CDR3 protein: CASSELPGLAGGSVSADTQYF; CDR3 DNA: TGTGCCAGCAGTGAACTACCGGGACTAGCGGGGGGTTCAGTTAGCGCAGATACGCAGTATTTT
D gene: NA; V gene: TRBV7-2; clone size: once; J gene: TRBJ1-5; CDR3 protein: CASSYPPKYQPQHF; CDR3 DNA: TGTGCCAGCAGCTACCCGCCAAAATATCAGCCCCAGCATTTT
D gene: NA; V gene: TRBV2; clone size: NA; J gene: TRBJ2-2; CDR3 protein: CASSEERLTGELFF; CDR3 DNA: TGTGCCAGCAGTGAGGAAAGACTGACCGGGGAGCTGTTTTTT
D gene: NA; V gene: TRBV30; clone size: NA; J gene: TRBJ1-4; CDR3 protein: CAWSSRPNEKLFF; CDR3 DNA: TGTGCCTGGAGTTCCCGGCCCAATGAAAAACTGTTTTTT
D gene: NA; V gene: TRBV11-3; clone size: NA; J gene: TRBJ2-1; CDR3 protein: CASSLEGGSEQFF; CDR3 DNA: TGTGCCAGCAGCTTAGAAGGTGGGTCTGAGCAGTTCTTC
D gene: NA; V gene: TRBV9; clone size: NA; J gene: TRBJ1-1; CDR3 protein: CASSAGTEAFF; CDR3 DNA: TGTGCCAGCAGCGCAGGGACTGAAGCTTTCTTT
D gene: NA; V gene: TRBV19; clone size: NA; J gene: TRBJ1-1; CDR3 protein: CASSLTDLNTEAFF; CDR3 DNA: TGTGCCAGTAGCCTGACGGACCTTAACACTGAAGCTTTCTTT